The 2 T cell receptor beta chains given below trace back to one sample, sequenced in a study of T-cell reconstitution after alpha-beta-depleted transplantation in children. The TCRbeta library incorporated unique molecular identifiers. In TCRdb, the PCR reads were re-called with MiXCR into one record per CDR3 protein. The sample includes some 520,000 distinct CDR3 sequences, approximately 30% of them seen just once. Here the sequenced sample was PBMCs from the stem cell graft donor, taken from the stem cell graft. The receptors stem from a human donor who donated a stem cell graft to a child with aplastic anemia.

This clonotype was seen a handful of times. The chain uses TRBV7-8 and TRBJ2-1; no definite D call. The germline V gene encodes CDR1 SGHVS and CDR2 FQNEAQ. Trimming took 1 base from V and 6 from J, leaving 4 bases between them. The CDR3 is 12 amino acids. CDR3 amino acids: CASSLVLNEQFF. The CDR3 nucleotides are TGTGCCAGCAGCTTAGTTCTCAATGAGCAGTTCTTC.

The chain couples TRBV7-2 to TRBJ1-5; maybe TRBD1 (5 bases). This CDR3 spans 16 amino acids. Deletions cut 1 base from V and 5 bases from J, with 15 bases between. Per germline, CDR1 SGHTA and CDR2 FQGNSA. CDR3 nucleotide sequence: TGTGCCAGCAGCTTAGATGCAGGGAGAAGAGATCAGCCCCAGCATTTT. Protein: CASSLDAGRRDQPQHF.